The next 16 T cell receptor beta chains were all read from a single sample in a study of T cell responses to AZD1222 COVID-19 vaccine. Sequencing was performed with immunoSEQ multiplex PCR; in TCRdb, only in-frame clones are kept and a portion is missing. The sample lists 110,000 to 150,000 clones, about 90% seen once, with approximately 6% in the top ten. Specimen: peripheral blood, collected on day 0 of AZD1222 vaccination. The receptors derive from an adult in good health.

V gene TRBV5-5 combines with J gene TRBJ1-4, with TRBD1 matching 10 bases. The length of the CDR3 is 14 residues. Germline-derived CDR1 and CDR2 are SGHKS and YYEKEE (reference sequence). The V gene end was trimmed by 5 bases and the J gene end by 5 bases; junction bases not matched to a gene: 3. CDR3 in amino acids: CASSPGQGNEKLFF. The DNA for the CDR3 is TGTGCCAGCAGTCCGGGACAGGGGAATGAAAAACTGTTTTTT.

The chain couples TRBV6-5 to TRBJ1-2; D may be TRBD1 (5 bases). The V end lost 6 bases, the J end lost 8 bases, and 19 bases lay between the germline ends. Germline lookup yields CDR1 MNHEY and CDR2 SVGAGI. This CDR3 comprises 14 residues. The CDR3 loop is CASRKDGPSGGYTF. Written as DNA, the CDR3 is TGTGCCAGCAGAAAGGACGGTCCTTCAGGGGGCTACACCTTC.

The chain recombines TRBV5-1 with TRBJ1-1, with TRBD1 matching over 7 bases. The CDR3 has 14 amino acids. Germline V gene sequence: CDR1 SGHRS, CDR2 YFSETQ. The V segment lost 4 bases and the J segment 1 base; nucleotides outside the gene matches: 4. CDR3 residues: CASSDRERNTEAFF. The CDR3 nucleotides are TGCGCCAGCAGCGACAGGGAAAGGAACACTGAAGCTTTCTTT.

V and J are TRBV6-4 and TRBJ1-1; possible D gene TRBD1, 5 bases. Trimming took off 5 bases at V and 7 bases at J, with 11 bases between the two ends. The CDR3 spans 12 residues. Germline lookup yields CDR1 MRHNA and CDR2 SNTAGT. Here the CDR3 DNA reads TGTGCCAGCAGTAGGAGGACAAATGAAGCTTTCTTT. Translation gives CASSRRTNEAFF.

The chain employs TRBV29-1 and TRBJ1-1, with TRBD1 matching over 7 bases. V was clipped by 4 bases and J by 5 bases; unmatched bases: 10. Germline CDR1 SQVTM, CDR2 ANQGSEA. The CDR3 spans 14 residues. This CDR3 is CSVVGRQGGTEAFF. The CDR3, as DNA: TGCAGCGTTGTTGGGAGACAGGGAGGGACTGAAGCTTTCTTT. Full variable domain (rest looked up from reference TRBV29-1 and TRBJ1-1): SAVISQKPSRDICQRGTSLTIQCQVDSQVTMMFWYRQQPGQSLTLIATANQGSEATYESGFVIDKFPISRPNLTFSTLTVSNMSPEDSSIYLCSVVGRQGGTEAFFGQGTRLTVV.

This sequence joins TRBV5-4 and TRBJ1-1; unclear D gene. The CDR3 covers 13 residues. CDR1 SGHNT and CDR2 YYREEE come from the germline V gene (reference sequence). The ends were cut back, 1 base at V and 5 bases at J, with 9 bases in the middle. The CDR3 loop is CASSLPPGTEAFF. DNA for the CDR3: TGTGCCAGCAGCTTGCCGCCGGGAACTGAAGCTTTCTTT.

The chain is built from TRBV16 and TRBJ2-7; weak D call: TRBD1 (6 bases). V lost 1 base and J 2 bases, leaving 9 bases between the germline ends. The CDR3 covers 14 residues. Germline V lookup: CDR1 KGHSY, CDR2 FQNENV. The DNA for the CDR3 is TGTGCCAGCAGCCAATGGGGGCCTACCTACGAGCAGTACTTC. It is translated as CASSQWGPTYEQYF. The full variable domain, its missing parts supplied by reference TRBV16 and TRBJ2-7, is GEEVAQTPKHLVRGEGQKAKLYCAPIKGHSYVFWYQQVLKNEFKFLISFQNENVFDETGMPKERFSAKCLPNSPCSLEIQATKLEDSAVYFCASSQWGPTYEQYFGPGTRLTVT.

The chain employs TRBV10-3 and TRBJ1-1; D is undetermined. The CDR3 consists of 13 residues. Germline CDR1 reads ENHRY; CDR2 reads SYGVKD. V lost 10 bases and J 3 bases, leaving 15 bases between the germline ends. The CDR3 protein is CATSPYKDTEAFF. The CDR3 nucleotides read TGTGCCACCTCCCCCTACAAAGACACTGAAGCTTTCTTT.

J is TRBJ2-5 and V is TRBV24-1; no clear D. Between the trimmed V and J ends, which lost 3 bases and 5 bases, there was a span of 12 bases. Germline values: CDR1 KGHDR, CDR2 SFDVKD. The CDR3 has 14 amino acids. The CDR3 coding sequence is TGTGCCACCAGTGATATAGGGCCAGCGGAGACCCAGTACTTC. This gives the protein CATSDIGPAETQYF.

This clone occurred once. The chain links TRBV30 to TRBJ1-5, with TRBD1 identical over 9 bases. The CDR3 loop spans 14 amino acids. After removal of 3 bases from V and 5 bases from J, the junction contained 5 bases not matched to a gene. CDR1 is GTSNPN, CDR2 SVGIG, per germline (reference sequence). CDR3 amino acids: CAWRDGQGYQPQHF. Written as DNA, the CDR3 is TGTGCCTGGAGGGATGGACAGGGGTATCAGCCCCAGCATTTT. The whole variable domain, filled in from reference TRBV30 and TRBJ1-5, reads SQTIHQWPATLVQPVGSPLSLECTVEGTSNPNLYWYRQAAGRGLQLLFYSVGIGQISSEVPQNLSASRPQDRQFILSSKKLLLSDSGFYLCAWRDGQGYQPQHFGDGTRLSIL.

This sequence joins TRBV21-1 and TRBJ1-5. TRBV21-1 is a pseudogene segment. This CDR3 is 12 amino acids long. The CDR3 region is CASRPTNQPQHF. The DNA for the CDR3 is TGTGCCAGCAGGCCCACGAATCAGCCCCAGCATTTT.

The chain carries TRBV7-9 and TRBJ2-7; TRBD2 aligns across 7 bases. In germline, CDR1 is SEHNR, CDR2 FQNEAQ (reference sequence). V trimming: 5 bases; J trimming: 1 base; junction bases outside the gene matches: 2. The CDR3 is 13 amino acids. The CDR3, as DNA: TGTGCCAGCAGCGGGAGGGAATCCTACGAGCAGTACTTC. Translation gives CASSGRESYEQYF.

This clone was observed a single time. V and J are TRBV10-3 and TRBJ1-4; the D is unclear. This CDR3 region has 11 residues. Germline CDR1 is ENHRY and CDR2 is SYGVKD. V was trimmed by 4 bases and J by 8 bases, leaving 5 bases between them. The CDR3 reads CAISAGEKLFF. The CDR3 DNA is TGTGCCATCAGTGCGGGGGAAAAACTGTTTTTT.

The V call is TRBV19, the J call TRBJ2-2; possibly TRBD1 for D (6 bases). Trimming stripped 6 bases from V and 1 base from J, with 15 bases between. The CDR3 contains 16 residues. CDR1 is LNHDA, CDR2 SQIVND, per germline (reference sequence). CDR3 sequence reads: CASSPSTGWNTGELFF. The CDR3 nucleotides read TGTGCCAGTAGCCCCTCGACAGGATGGAACACCGGGGAGCTGTTTTTT.

The table lists this clone with a few counts. V gene TRBV11-2 combines with J gene TRBJ1-1; no definite D call. The CDR3 extends over 14 amino acids. Germline CDR1 is SGHAT and CDR2 is FQNNGV. V was cut by 2 bases and J by 8 bases, with 15 bases left in between. CDR3 protein: CASSLKRETSEAFF. Here the CDR3 DNA reads TGTGCCAGCAGCTTAAAAAGGGAGACGAGCGAAGCTTTCTTT.

Worth noting for this clone: This same CDR3 is encoded by further DNA sequences in the sample. This rearrangement joins TRBV5-1 to TRBJ2-1, with no clear D. The CDR3 loop spans 13 amino acids. Germline assignment: CDR1 SGHRS and CDR2 YFSETQ. V was pared by 4 bases and J by 0 bases, with 5 bases between. The CDR3 DNA is TGCGCCAGCAGCAGTAGCTCCTACAATGAGCAGTTCTTC. Translation: CASSSSSYNEQFF.